The TCR beta chain described here comes from a study of cytomegalovirus exposure and HLA in healthy donors. General study points: In vitro, three CMV-associated chains proved specific for CMV antigens. Rarity held for most TCR sequences, but there were some public TCRs that occurred in many donors. TCR beta chains numbering 150 to 200 were designated cytomegalovirus-associated.

Trimming cost V 0 bases and J 0 bases, with 21 bases left between them. CDR1 GTSNPN and CDR2 SVGIG come from the germline V gene (reference sequence). This CDR3 is built from 18 residues. Using immunoSEQ multiplex PCR, the repertoire was profiled, and TCRdb retains in-frame clones only, with some absent. The data hold about 200,000 clones, with around 80% observed a single time. Donors came from a validation cohort of 95 to 150 subjects, distinct from the first 666-subject cohort. Comment on this clone: Its target is unknown.

The gene calls are TRBV30 and TRBJ2-7; D might be TRBD1 (7 bases). What was sequenced was PBMCs. The receptor was isolated from a woman in her twenties or thirties in good health and CMV-seronegative. The CDR3 spells CAWSVRGPGQTFSYEQYF. CDR3 bases: TGTGCCTGGAGTGTTCGGGGGCCGGGACAGACCTTCTCCTACGAGCAGTACTTC. Combining the CDR3 with reference TRBV30 and TRBJ2-7 gives the whole variable domain SQTIHQWPATLVQPVGSPLSLECTVEGTSNPNLYWYRQAAGRGLQLLFYSVGIGQISSEVPQNLSASRPQDRQFILSSKKLLLSDSGFYLCAWSVRGPGQTFSYEQYFGPGTRLTVT.